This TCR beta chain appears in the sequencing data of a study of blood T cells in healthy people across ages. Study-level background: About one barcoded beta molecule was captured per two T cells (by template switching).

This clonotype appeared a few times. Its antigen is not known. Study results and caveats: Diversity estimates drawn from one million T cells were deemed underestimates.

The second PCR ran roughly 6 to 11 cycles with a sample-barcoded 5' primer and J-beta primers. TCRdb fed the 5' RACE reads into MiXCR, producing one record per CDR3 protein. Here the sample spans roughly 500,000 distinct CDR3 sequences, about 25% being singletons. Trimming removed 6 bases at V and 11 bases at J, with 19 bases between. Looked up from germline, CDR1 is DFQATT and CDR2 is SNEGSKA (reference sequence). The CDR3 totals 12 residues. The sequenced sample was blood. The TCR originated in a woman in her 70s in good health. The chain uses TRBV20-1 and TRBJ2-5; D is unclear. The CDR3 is CSADQDGLRQYF. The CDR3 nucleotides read TGCAGTGCCGACCAAGACGGATTACGGCAGTACTTC.